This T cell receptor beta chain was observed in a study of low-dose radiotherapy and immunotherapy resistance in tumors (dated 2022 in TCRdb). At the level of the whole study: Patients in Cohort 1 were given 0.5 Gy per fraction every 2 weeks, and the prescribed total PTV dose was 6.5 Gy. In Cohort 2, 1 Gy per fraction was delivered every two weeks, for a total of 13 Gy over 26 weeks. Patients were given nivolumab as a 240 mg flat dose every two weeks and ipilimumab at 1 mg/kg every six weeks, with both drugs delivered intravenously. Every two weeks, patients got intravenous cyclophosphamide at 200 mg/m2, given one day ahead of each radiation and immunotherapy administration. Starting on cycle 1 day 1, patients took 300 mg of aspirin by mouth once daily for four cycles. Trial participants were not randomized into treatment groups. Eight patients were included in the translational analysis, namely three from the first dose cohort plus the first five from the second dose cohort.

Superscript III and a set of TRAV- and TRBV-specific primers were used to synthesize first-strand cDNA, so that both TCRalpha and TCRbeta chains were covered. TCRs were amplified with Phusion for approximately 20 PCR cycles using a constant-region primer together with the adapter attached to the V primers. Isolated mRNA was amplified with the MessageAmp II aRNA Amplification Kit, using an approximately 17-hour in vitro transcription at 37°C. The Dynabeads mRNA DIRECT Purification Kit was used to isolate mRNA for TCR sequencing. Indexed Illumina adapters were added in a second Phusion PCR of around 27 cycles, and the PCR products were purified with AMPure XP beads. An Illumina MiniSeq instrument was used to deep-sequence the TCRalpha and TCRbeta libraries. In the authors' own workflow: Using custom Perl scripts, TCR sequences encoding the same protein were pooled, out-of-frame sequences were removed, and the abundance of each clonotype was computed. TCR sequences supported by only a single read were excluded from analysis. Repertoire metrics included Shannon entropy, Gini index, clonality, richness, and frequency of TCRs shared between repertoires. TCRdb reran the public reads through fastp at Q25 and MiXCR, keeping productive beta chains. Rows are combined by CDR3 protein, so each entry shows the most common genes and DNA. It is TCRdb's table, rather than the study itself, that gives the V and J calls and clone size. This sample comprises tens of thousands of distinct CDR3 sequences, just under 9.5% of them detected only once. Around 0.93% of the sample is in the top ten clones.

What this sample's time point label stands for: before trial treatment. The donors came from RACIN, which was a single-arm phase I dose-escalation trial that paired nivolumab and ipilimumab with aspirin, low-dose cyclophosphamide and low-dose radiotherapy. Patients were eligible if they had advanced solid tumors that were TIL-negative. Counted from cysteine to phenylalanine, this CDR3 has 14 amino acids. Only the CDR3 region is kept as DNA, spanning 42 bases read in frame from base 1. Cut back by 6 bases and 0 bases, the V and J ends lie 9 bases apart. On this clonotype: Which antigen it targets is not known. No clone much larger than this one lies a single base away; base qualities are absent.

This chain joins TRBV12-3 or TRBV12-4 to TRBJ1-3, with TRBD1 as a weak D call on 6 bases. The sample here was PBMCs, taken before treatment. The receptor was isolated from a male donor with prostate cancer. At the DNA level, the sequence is TGTGCCAGCAGGCCGACAGGCTCTGGAAACACCATATATTTT. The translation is CASRPTGSGNTIYF.